A single sample gave rise to the 23 T cell receptor delta chains below, sequenced in a study of Vδ1+ human thymocytes. Findings and caveats of the study: Highly polyclonal TRG and TRD repertoires with Gaussian CDR3 length distributions appeared in thymus.

Their cognate antigens are unknown. Extracted RNA was reverse transcribed into cDNA. The CDR3 regions were amplified by multiplex PCR from V-gene primers to a constant-region primer. TCRdb applied CATT to the multiplex PCR reads for clone calling. Among about 25,000 delta-chain clones listed, 25% to 30% were seen once. Sample: Vdelta1+ gamma-delta thymocytes from the thymus. The sample's subset: FACS-sorted CD3+ TCRalphabeta- TCRVdelta1+ TCRVdelta2- thymocytes. These receptors originate from a boy under two years old who had congenital heart surgery.

A remark on this clone: This sample includes further DNA sequences coding for the same CDR3. This rearrangement joins TRDV1 to TRDJ2; 7 positions agree with TRDD3. The V gene's germline CDR1 is TSWWSYY and CDR2 QGS. This CDR3 is 16 amino acids long. V was pared by 1 base and J by 2 bases, with 4 bases of the junction left unmatched. CDR3 nucleotide sequence: TGTGCTCTTGGGGAACACTGGGGTATATTGACAGCACAACTCTTCTTT. This gives the protein CALGEHWGILTAQLFF.

To note about this clone: The junction and the germline gene differ at one end; a read error may be behind it. This sequence joins TRDV1 and TRDJ1; 12 nucleotides align to TRDD3. Germline V CDR1 and CDR2: TSWWSYY, QGS. The length of the CDR3 is 19 residues. CDR3 sequence (DNA): TGTGCTCTTGGGGCCCACGGCTGGGGGATACGATTCTCCACCGACAAACTCATCTTT. As protein: CALGAHGWGIRFSTDKLIF.

This clone was seen only a few times. The rearrangement joins TRDV1 to TRDJ1; tentatively, D is TRDD3 (5 bases). Germline loops: CDR1 TSWWSYY, CDR2 QGS. CDR3 length: 17 amino acids. Between the trimmed V and J ends, which lost 3 bases and 0 bases, there was a span of 17 bases. The CDR3 loop is CALGDQRGPLHTDKLIF. The CDR3 region has the DNA TGTGCTCTTGGGGACCAACGGGGACCCCTGCACACCGATAAACTCATCTTT.

This clone was recorded only once. Just one base apart from a much larger clone, this may be a read error. Other DNA sequences in the sample encode the same CDR3. The genes are TRDV1 and TRDJ1; 7 positions match TRDD3. Trimming took 3 bases from V and 0 from J; bases not matched to a gene: 10. The CDR3 consists of 17 residues. Germline V gives CDR1 TSWWSYY, CDR2 QGS. DNA for the CDR3: TGTGCTCTTGGGGACGTACTGGGGAGACGAAACACCGATAAACTCATCTTT. Protein sequence: CALGDVLGRRNTDKLIF.

This clone was observed at least ten times. The V gene is TRDV1, the J gene TRDJ1, with D possibly being TRDD2 (6 bases). Germline lookup yields CDR1 TSWWSYY and CDR2 QGS. The ends were cut back, 3 bases at V and 1 base at J, with 18 bases in the middle. The CDR3 loop spans 17 amino acids. The chain's CDR3 is CALGDLPSPRATDKLIF. DNA of the CDR3: TGTGCTCTTGGGGATTTGCCTTCCCCAAGGGCCACCGATAAACTCATCTTT.

The chain uses TRDV1 and TRDJ1, with 11 bases aligning to TRDD3. The CDR3 has 24 amino acids. Trimming took 0 bases from V and 4 from J; bases not matched to a gene: 28. Germline CDR1 is TSWWSYY and CDR2 is QGS. The CDR3 sequence: CALGELILPMEPAAGGYRRDKLIF. CDR3 nucleotide sequence: TGTGCTCTTGGGGAACTCATCCTTCCTATGGAACCAGCTGCTGGGGGATACCGCCGCGATAAACTCATCTTT.

The sample holds a few counts of this clone. The chain employs TRDV1 and TRDJ1, with 9 positions matching TRDD2. The V and J ends lost 0 bases and 6 bases, in that order; junction bases with no gene match: 8. CDR1 and CDR2 from the germline V gene are TSWWSYY and QGS. The CDR3 runs 16 residues. In DNA form, the CDR3 reads TGTGCTCTTGGGGAACTAGTCGCCTTCCTACACTATAAACTCATCTTT. Amino acids: CALGELVAFLHYKLIF.

The chain combines TRDV1 with TRDJ1, with D unclear. The germline gives CDR1 TSWWSYY, CDR2 QGS. This CDR3 is 24 amino acids long. Trimming shortened V by 1 base and J by 0 bases, and 36 bases separated the two germline ends. The CDR3 is CALGEPPEVLRADSDSPYTDKLIF. The CDR3 nucleotides read TGTGCTCTTGGGGAACCGCCGGAGGTACTACGGGCCGACTCTGACTCTCCGTACACCGATAAACTCATCTTT.

This clone was seen only a few times. The chain couples TRDV1 to TRDJ1, with 12 bases fitting TRDD3. The CDR3 has 20 residues. Germline lookup yields CDR1 TSWWSYY and CDR2 QGS. V trimming: 1 base; J trimming: 4 bases; junction bases outside the gene matches: 16. CDR3 sequence (DNA): TGTGCTCTTGGGGAACGAGGGCTAGCTGGACTGGGGGATACCTGCGATAAACTCATCTTT. As protein: CALGERGLAGLGDTCDKLIF.

This clone was seen a few times. The chain carries TRDV1 and TRDJ1; no definite D call. Trimming cost V 2 bases and J 0 bases, with 19 bases left between them. This CDR3 contains 18 residues. CDR1 and CDR2 (germline): TSWWSYY, QGS. CDR3 residues: CALGETPSYRMYTDKLIF. The CDR3 nucleotides are TGTGCTCTTGGGGAAACTCCCTCGTACCGAATGTACACCGATAAACTCATCTTT.

About this clone: This specimen includes other DNA sequences encoding the same CDR3. The chain uses TRDV1 and TRDJ1, with 8 positions matching TRDD3. CDR3 length equals 21 residues. Germline V gives CDR1 TSWWSYY, CDR2 QGS. V lost 3 bases to trimming and J lost 0 bases; unmatched junction nucleotides: 21. CDR3 nucleotide sequence: TGTGCTCTTGGGGAGATACACCCGCCTGGGGGAACGGGTTCGTACACCGATAAACTCATCTTT. Its protein product is CALGEIHPPGGTGSYTDKLIF.

Note on this clone: A clone one base away is much larger, so this may be a read error. V is TRDV1 and J is TRDJ1; no definite D call. Per the germline V gene, CDR1 is TSWWSYY and CDR2 is QGS. The CDR3 is 18 amino acids. V shed 4 bases and J shed 0 bases, with 21 bases lying between them. For the CDR3, the DNA is TGTGCTCTTGGGGGTCCGTACTGTGGATCCCTGTACACCGATAAACTCATCTTT. As protein: CALGGPYCGSLYTDKLIF.

About this clone itself: Just one base apart from a much larger clone, this may be a read error. This rearrangement joins TRDV1 to TRDJ1; D remains unclear. This CDR3 contains 18 residues. The germline gives CDR1 TSWWSYY, CDR2 QGS. V lost 0 bases and J lost 0, with 17 bases in between. The CDR3 loop is CALGELSQHTANTDKLIF. The CDR3 DNA follows: TGTGCTCTTGGGGAACTGAGCCAGCACACGGCAAACACCGATAAACTCATCTTT.

Worth noting for this clone: This sequence may be a read error, since a much larger clone differs from it by one base. The same CDR3 arises from other DNA sequences in this sample as well. This rearrangement joins TRDV1 to TRDJ1; 13 nucleotides line up with TRDD3. Germline CDR1 reads TSWWSYY; CDR2 reads QGS. This CDR3 has 22 amino acids. Trimming removed 5 bases from V and 0 bases from J; junction bases left unmatched: 21. The CDR3 region is CALGPYPRLVYWGIRNTDKLIF. The CDR3 DNA follows: TGTGCTCTTGGGCCCTATCCCCGACTCGTGTACTGGGGGATACGTAACACCGATAAACTCATCTTT.

The chain uses TRDV1 and TRDJ1; D is perhaps TRDD3 (7 bases). The V and J ends lost 2 bases and 1 base respectively, with 23 bases between them. CDR1 and CDR2 from the germline V gene are TSWWSYY and QGS. This CDR3 comprises 19 residues. CDR3 in DNA: TGTGCTCTTGGGGAATTTACTCCTACGAGGGATACCCTCACCGATAAACTCATCTTT. This translates into CALGEFTPTRDTLTDKLIF.

Comment on this clone: This may come from a read error, since a much larger clone is one base off. The J gene is TRDJ1, the V gene TRDV1, with 8 bases aligning to TRDD2. The CDR3 has 17 amino acids. Germline V lookup: CDR1 TSWWSYY, CDR2 QGS. This CDR3 reads CALGERQSSYLLDQLIF. Written as DNA, the CDR3 is TGTGCTCTTGGGGAACGCCAATCTTCCTACTTACTCGATCAACTCATCTTT.

This clone has more than one count but fewer than ten. The V and J genes are TRDV2 and TRDJ1; D is uncertain. Germline V gene lookup returns CDR1 GEAIGNYY and CDR2 EKD. This CDR3 comprises 10 residues. Trimming pared 9 bases from V and 12 bases from J, leaving 16 bases between. As DNA, the CDR3 is TGTGCCACCGCCAAGTTATTTATCATCTTT. The encoded protein is CATAKLFIIF.

This clone occurred a few times. Other DNA sequences in this sample translate to the same CDR3. The J gene is TRDJ1, the V gene TRDV1; no firm D call. The length of the CDR3 is 13 residues. Germline V gene data show CDR1 as TSWWSYY and CDR2 as QGS. Trimming left V 4 bases short and J 5 bases short, with 11 bases between. The CDR3 sequence: CALGANGADKLIF. In DNA form, the CDR3 reads TGTGCTCTTGGGGCAAATGGAGCTGATAAACTCATCTTT.

The chain combines TRDV1 with TRDJ1; D gene ambiguous. The germline CDR1 and CDR2 sequences are TSWWSYY and QGS. Trimming took 6 bases from V and 7 from J, leaving 12 bases between them. This CDR3 is built from 12 residues. DNA for the CDR3: TGTGCTCTTGGTCGCCGCCGCGGTAAACTCATCTTT. It encodes CALGRRRGKLIF.

The V gene is TRDV1, the J gene TRDJ1; 8 bases agree with TRDD3. V gave up 9 bases and J gave up 1 base; unmatched junction bases: 10. The CDR3 runs 15 residues. Germline assignment: CDR1 TSWWSYY and CDR2 QGS. In DNA, the CDR3 is TGTGCTCTGAAGGGGGCTGGGGGAACCACCGATAAACTCATCTTT. This gives the protein CALKGAGGTTDKLIF.

This clone was counted a few times. The chain is built from TRDV1 and TRDJ1, with 11 bases aligning to TRDD3. Germline V gene sequence: CDR1 TSWWSYY, CDR2 QGS. V dropped 2 bases and J dropped 3; count of bases not matched to a gene: 14. This CDR3 comprises 19 residues. CDR3 bases: TGTGCTCTTGGGGAAAAATCTGAAGTGGGGGATACGCAGCCCGATAAACTCATCTTT. Amino acid sequence: CALGEKSEVGDTQPDKLIF.

The J gene is TRDJ1, the V gene TRDV1, with 11 bases that match TRDD3. This CDR3 comprises 19 residues. In germline, CDR1 is TSWWSYY, CDR2 QGS. Germline trimming cut 3 bases from V and 1 base from J; bases unmatched to any gene: 13. The CDR3 region is CALGERGVGDTRGTDKLIF. The CDR3 DNA sequence: TGTGCTCTTGGGGAGAGAGGGGTGGGGGATACGCGTGGCACCGATAAACTCATCTTT.

The rearrangement links TRDV1 to TRDJ1, with TRDD3 identical over 7 bases. Germline trimming cut 0 bases from V and 1 base from J; bases unmatched to any gene: 20. The CDR3 loop spans 21 amino acids. Germline CDR1 and CDR2: TSWWSYY and QGS. The CDR3 protein is CALGELGKGIPIRNPTDKLIF. In DNA, the CDR3 is TGTGCTCTTGGGGAACTGGGTAAAGGGATACCGATTCGGAACCCCACCGATAAACTCATCTTT.